A selection of T cell receptor beta chains follows, all from one sample in a study of blood T cell repertoires in COVID-19. Generated by immunoSEQ multiplex PCR, the TCRdb table keeps only in-frame clones and is missing some. The top ten clones hold around 2.8% of a sample with about 370,000 clones, 89% of them seen once. Material: peripheral blood. Receptors originate from a woman in her thirties with COVID-19, enrolled during active disease. Both conserved end residues are part of each CDR3. D genes are given only for firm matches. The size entry is marked missing in some rows and otherwise reads once, few, many or a size class.

-	-	TRBJ2-5	TRBV6-5	TGTGCCAGCAGTTTAGGACAGCCAGAAGAGACCCAGTACTTC	CASSLGQPEETQYF
-	-	TRBJ1-3	TRBV28	TGTGCCAGCCAAGACAGACTCTCTGGAAACACCATATATTTT	CASQDRLSGNTIYF
-	-	TRBJ2-1	TRBV7-8	TGTGCCAGCAGCGTGCAGGGTGCGGCGTACAATGAGCAGTTCTTC	CASSVQGAAYNEQFF
-	TRBD1	TRBJ1-4	TRBV27	TGTGCCACCGCGACAGGGAATAATGAAAAACTGTTTTTT	CATATGNNEKLFF
-	TRBD2	TRBJ2-1	TRBV28	TGTGCCAGCAGTTCAGCGGGAGTTTATGAGCAGTTCTTC	CASSSAGVYEQFF
-	TRBD1	TRBJ1-2	TRBV5-1	TGCGCCAGCAGCGAATCCGGGACAGCGTATGGCTACACCTTC	CASSESGTAYGYTF
-	TRBD1	TRBJ2-5	TRBV5-6	TGTGCCAGCAGCTTGGCCGGACAGGGGTCAGGAGAGACCCAGTACTTC	CASSLAGQGSGETQYF
-	TRBD2	TRBJ2-1	TRBV5-4	TGTGCCAGCAGCGGCGGGACTAGCGGGAGCCATGAGCAGTTCTTC	CASSGGTSGSHEQFF
-	-	TRBJ1-2	TRBV6-5	TGTGCCAGCAGTCCCGACAGGTTCTATGGCTACACCTTC	CASSPDRFYGYTF
-	-	TRBJ1-5	TRBV2	TGTGCCAGCAACCCCTTGGGGGGACGTGGTCAGCCCCAGCATTTT	CASNPLGGRGQPQHF
-	TRBD2	TRBJ2-3	TRBV4-3	TGCGCCAGCAGCCAATTAGCGGGGGCGGACACAGATACGCAGTATTTT	CASSQLAGADTDTQYF
-	TRBD1	TRBJ1-2	TRBV9	TGTGCCAGCAGGAGGACAGGGCATGGCTACACCTTC	CASRRTGHGYTF
-	TRBD1	TRBJ2-1	TRBV7-2	TGTGCCAGCAGCTTCGATCCTCCGGGACAGGGGGCCGATGAGCAGTTCTTC	CASSFDPPGQGADEQFF
-	TRBD1	TRBJ2-1	TRBV28	TGTGCCAGCAGCCCAGCCGGGACAGGGGTCTACAATGAGCAGTTCTTC	CASSPAGTGVYNEQFF
-	TRBD1	TRBJ2-7	TRBV5-6	TGTGCCAGCAGTGAGAGGACAGGGCTTTTCACCTACGAGCAGTACTTC	CASSERTGLFTYEQYF
few	-	TRBJ1-1	TRBV11-2	TGTGCCAGCAGCTTAGGCGGGGCGGCTTTCTTT	CASSLGGAAFF
-	-	TRBJ2-5	TRBV15	TGTGCCACCAGCTCTCTTCAGGGCGGACAGACCCAGTACTTC	CATSSLQGGQTQYF
-	-	TRBJ2-5	TRBV29-1	TGCAGCGTCAACCGGGACTCGCAAGAGACCCAGTACTTC	CSVNRDSQETQYF
-	TRBD1	TRBJ2-5	TRBV15	TGTGCCACCAGCAGACCGGGACAGGGGCCAGAGACCCAGTACTTC	CATSRPGQGPETQYF